This T cell receptor (beta chain) was recovered during a study of shared clonotypes between healthy human individuals. Overall study findings and caveats: Incompleteness in sorted-subset sequencing, despite large depth, was shown by rarefaction.

Some clones are missing from TCRdb's copy, which holds only in-frame ones; the method was immunoSEQ multiplex PCR. The sample has roughly 810,000 clones, approximately 96% seen once. The naive CD8 population came from CD45RO-negative cells selected for CCR7, without terminally differentiated effector memory CD45RA+ cells. Every contributor of samples was a Caucasian grown-up residing in Nashville, Tennessee. A word on this clone: Its specificity is not known.

This clonotype was sampled from a man aged 30 to 45 in good health. The material sequenced was naive CD8+ T cells sorted from blood.

This CDR3 is CASSRTGRQETQYF. The CDR3 region has the DNA TGTGCCAGCAGTCGGACAGGGAGGCAAGAGACCCAGTACTTC. V gene TRBV27 combines with J gene TRBJ2-5; 8 positions match TRBD1. The germline CDR1 and CDR2 sequences are MNHEY and SMNVEV (reference sequence). The CDR3 is 14 amino acids. With V trimmed by 5 bases and J by 2 bases, 4 bases remained unmatched.